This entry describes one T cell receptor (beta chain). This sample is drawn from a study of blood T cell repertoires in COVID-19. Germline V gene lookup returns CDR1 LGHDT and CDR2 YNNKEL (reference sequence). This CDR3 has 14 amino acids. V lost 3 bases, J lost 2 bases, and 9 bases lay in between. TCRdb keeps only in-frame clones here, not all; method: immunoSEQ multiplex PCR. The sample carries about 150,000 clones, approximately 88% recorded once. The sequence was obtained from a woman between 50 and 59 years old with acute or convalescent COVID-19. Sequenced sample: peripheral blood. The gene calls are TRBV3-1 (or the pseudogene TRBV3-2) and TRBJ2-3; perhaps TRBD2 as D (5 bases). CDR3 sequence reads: CASSQDSSTDTQYF. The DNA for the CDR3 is TGTGCCAGCAGCCAGGACTCCTCCACAGATACGCAGTATTTT.